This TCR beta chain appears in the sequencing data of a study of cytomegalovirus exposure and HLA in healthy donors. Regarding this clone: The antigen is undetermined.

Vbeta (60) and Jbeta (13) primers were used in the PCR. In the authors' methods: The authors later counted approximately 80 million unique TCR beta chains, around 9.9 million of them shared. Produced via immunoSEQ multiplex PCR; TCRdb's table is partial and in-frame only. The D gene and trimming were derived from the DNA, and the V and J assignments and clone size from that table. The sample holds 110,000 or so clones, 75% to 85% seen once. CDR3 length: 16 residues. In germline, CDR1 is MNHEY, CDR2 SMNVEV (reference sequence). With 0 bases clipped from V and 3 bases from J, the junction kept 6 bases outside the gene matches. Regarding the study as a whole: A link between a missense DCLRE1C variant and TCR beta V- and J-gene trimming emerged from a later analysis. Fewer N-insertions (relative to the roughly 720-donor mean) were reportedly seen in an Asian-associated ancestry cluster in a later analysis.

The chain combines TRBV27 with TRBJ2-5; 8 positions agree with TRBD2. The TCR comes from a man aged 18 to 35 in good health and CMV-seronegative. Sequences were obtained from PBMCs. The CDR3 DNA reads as TGTGCCAGCAGTTTATCGTTCGGGAGGGGGAAAGAGACCCAGTACTTC. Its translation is CASSLSFGRGKETQYF.